This T cell receptor beta chain is from a study of T cells after yellow fever vaccination. A universal primer site and UMIs were added as TCR cDNA was made by 5'RACE template switching. In TCRdb, the 5' RACE reads were re-called with MiXCR into one record per CDR3 protein. The sample yields a few hundred thousand distinct CDR3 sequences, more than 9% seen once. CDR1 is SQVTM, CDR2 ANQGSEA, per germline. The CDR3 sequence is 11 residues long. Trimming stripped 7 bases from V and 6 bases from J, with 10 bases between. This clonotype was recorded a few times. The V call is TRBV29-1, the J call TRBJ2-1; possible D gene TRBD2, 5 bases. This sequence originates from a man aged 18 to 35 who received the YFV17D yellow fever vaccine. Source: PBMCs, taken on the day of the first yellow fever vaccination. CDR3 loop: CSALEGNEQFF. The CDR3 DNA reads as TGCAGCGCTCTTGAGGGCAATGAGCAGTTCTTC.